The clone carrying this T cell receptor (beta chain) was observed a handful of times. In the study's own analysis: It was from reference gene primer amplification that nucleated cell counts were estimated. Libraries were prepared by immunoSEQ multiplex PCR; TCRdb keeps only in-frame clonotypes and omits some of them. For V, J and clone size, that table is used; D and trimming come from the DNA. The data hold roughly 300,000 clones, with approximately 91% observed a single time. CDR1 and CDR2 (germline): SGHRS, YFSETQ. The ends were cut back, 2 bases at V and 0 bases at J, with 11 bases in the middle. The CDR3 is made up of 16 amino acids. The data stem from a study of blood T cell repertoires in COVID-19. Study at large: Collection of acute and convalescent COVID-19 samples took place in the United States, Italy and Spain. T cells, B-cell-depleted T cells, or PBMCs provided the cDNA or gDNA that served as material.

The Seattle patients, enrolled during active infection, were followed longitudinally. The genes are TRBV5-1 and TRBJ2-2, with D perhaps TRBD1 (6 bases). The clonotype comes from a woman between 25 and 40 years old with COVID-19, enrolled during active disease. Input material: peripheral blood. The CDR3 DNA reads TGCGCCAGCAGCTTCACTGGACAGCCGAACACCGGGGAGCTGTTTTTT. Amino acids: CASSFTGQPNTGELFF.